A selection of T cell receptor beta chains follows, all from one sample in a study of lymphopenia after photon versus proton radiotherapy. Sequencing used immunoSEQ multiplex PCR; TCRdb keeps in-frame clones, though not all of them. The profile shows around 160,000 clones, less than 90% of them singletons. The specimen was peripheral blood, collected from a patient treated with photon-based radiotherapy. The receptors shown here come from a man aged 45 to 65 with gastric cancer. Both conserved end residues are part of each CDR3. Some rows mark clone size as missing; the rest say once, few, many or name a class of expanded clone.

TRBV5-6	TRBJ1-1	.	CASSFLSVRDTEAFF
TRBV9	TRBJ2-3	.	CASSVEGSGGPSLADTQYF
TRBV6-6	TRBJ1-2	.	CASSSGQGSYTF
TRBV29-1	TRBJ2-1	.	CSVPRDRGYFNEQFF
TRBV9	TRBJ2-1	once	CASSELAGALGSYNEQFF
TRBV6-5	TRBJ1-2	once	CASSNLERVDYGYTF
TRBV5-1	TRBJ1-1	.	CASSFSVDMNTEAFF
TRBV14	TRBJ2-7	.	CASSGLDYEQYF
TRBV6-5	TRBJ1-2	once	CASSRSRYGYTF
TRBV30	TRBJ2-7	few	CAWSRDRVNYEQYF
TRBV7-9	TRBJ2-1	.	CASSLFTSGSNEQFF
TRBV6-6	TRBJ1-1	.	CASSYVALNTEAFF
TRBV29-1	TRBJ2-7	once	CSVAHLAGVGEQYF
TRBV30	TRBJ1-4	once	CACQGSEKLFF
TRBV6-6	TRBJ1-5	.	CASSYSGFSNQPQHF
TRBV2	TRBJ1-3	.	CASSPGRGFSSGNTIYF
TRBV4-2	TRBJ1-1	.	CASSQLRTGEREAFF
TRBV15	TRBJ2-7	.	CATSSSGSGSYEQYF
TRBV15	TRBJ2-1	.	CATSLRGTNEQFF
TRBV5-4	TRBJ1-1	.	CASSNRGGPEAFF
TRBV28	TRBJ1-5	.	CASSRYSNQPQHF
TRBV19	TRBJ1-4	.	CASNRARGEKLFF
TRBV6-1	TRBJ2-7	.	CASSGTASLREQYF
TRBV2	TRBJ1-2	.	CASSGNYGYTF
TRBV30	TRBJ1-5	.	CAWAGAGNQPQHF
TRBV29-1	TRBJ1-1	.	CSVGRRLNTEAFF
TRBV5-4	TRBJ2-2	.	CASSLPGTSGGELFF